This is a list of T cell receptor beta chains from one sample in a study of T cell responses to AZD1222 COVID-19 vaccine. The assay was immunoSEQ multiplex PCR, and TCRdb's table has in-frame clones only and misses some. The sample lists 150,000 to 250,000 clones, approximately 93% occurring once. This specimen consisted of peripheral blood, obtained 28 days after the second AZD1222 dose. The receptors derive from an adult who received the AZD1222 COVID-19 vaccine. Each CDR3 is given with its conserved first and last residue. Fields, in order: V gene, CDR3 length, D gene, J gene, CDR3 protein. The D gene is left open where the match is weak.

TRBV4-1	13	TRBD1	TRBJ2-1	CASSHPTGNEQFF
TRBV19	15	NA	TRBJ1-5	CASSITGDRNQPQHF
TRBV6-5	15	TRBD1	TRBJ2-7	CASRIAWTGIYEQYF
TRBV5-4	12	NA	TRBJ2-7	CASSPPVGEQYF
TRBV6-2/TRBV6-3	15	NA	TRBJ2-5	CASSYEAVRQETQYF
TRBV15	13	NA	TRBJ1-2	CATSTYGGDGYTF
TRBV3-1/TRBV3-2	15	NA	TRBJ1-5	CASSRGRGAYQPQHF
TRBV4-2	16	NA	TRBJ2-7	CASSQEPVYPPYEQYF
TRBV5-4	13	TRBD1	TRBJ1-2	CASSLQGAEGYTF
TRBV20-1	14	NA	TRBJ2-7	CSASSGGSTYEQYF
TRBV5-1	13	NA	TRBJ2-7	CASTRQETYEQYF
TRBV18	12	TRBD1	TRBJ2-7	CASSPTGALQYF
TRBV18	15	NA	TRBJ1-2	CASSPGTSVNYGYTF
TRBV19	13	NA	TRBJ2-7	CASSMQTACEQYF
TRBV7-9	17	TRBD2	TRBJ2-1	CASSLEGLAGPYNEQFF
TRBV9	13	NA	TRBJ1-6	CASSVANNSPLHF
TRBV19	12	NA	TRBJ1-1	CASSPALTEAFF
TRBV11-2	13	TRBD2	TRBJ2-3	CASSSRGGVTQYF
TRBV6-5	11	NA	TRBJ2-6	CASSGANVLTF
TRBV2	11	TRBD1	TRBJ1-2	CASDRGHGYTF
TRBV30	14	NA	TRBJ1-1	CAWSVLGLLTEAFF
TRBV7-2	13	NA	TRBJ1-5	CASSYTDYQPQHF
TRBV21-1	13	NA	TRBJ1-2	CASSKVSNYGYTF
TRBV5-1	12	TRBD1	TRBJ2-1	CASSFRGNEQFF
TRBV4-2	14	NA	TRBJ2-1	CASSQDAVYNEQFF
TRBV6-1	13	TRBD1	TRBJ1-1	CASSENRGHEAFF
TRBV29-1	13	TRBD1	TRBJ2-7	CSVNKQTRGEQYF
TRBV6-4	15	NA	TRBJ2-6	CASSDRHSGANVLTF
TRBV7-6	17	TRBD1	TRBJ2-7	CASSLARTGMTSYEQYF
TRBV10-1	14	NA	TRBJ2-7	CASSTGTSPFEQYF
TRBV20-1	11	TRBD1	TRBJ2-7	CSARATGSQYF
TRBV24-1	11	NA	TRBJ2-3	CATSGGDTQYF
TRBV10-1	14	TRBD1	TRBJ2-7	CASSYGQGKYEQYF
TRBV12-5	14	NA	TRBJ2-7	CASGLEAGPWEQYF
TRBV7-3	14	TRBD1	TRBJ1-1	CASSPQGAGTEAFF
TRBV3-1/TRBV3-2	16	NA	TRBJ2-5	CASSQEGTTNGETQYF
TRBV19	15	NA	TRBJ2-1	CASSIERSSYNEQFF
TRBV19	15	NA	TRBJ1-6	CASRAVSGKGSPLHF
TRBV7-9	14	NA	TRBJ1-1	CASSPEQGLTEAFF
TRBV4-1	18	TRBD2	TRBJ2-1	CASSQDTSGGASYNEQFF
TRBV7-9	14	NA	TRBJ1-1	CASSLGTGPIEAFF